A selection of T cell receptor beta chains follows, all from one sample in a study of blood T cells in healthy people across ages. From the 5' RACE reads, TCRdb called clonotypes with MiXCR, one entry per CDR3 protein. The data hold about 1.6 million distinct CDR3 sequences, with 30% to 40% observed a single time. Sequenced material: blood. Receptors originate from a woman in her 30s in good health. The CDR3 runs from the conserved cysteine through the conserved F or W. A D gene is named only where the DNA matches it firmly. Clone size, where shown, is once, few, many, or a class for clones that have expanded.

V,size,J,D,DNA,CDR3
TRBV10-3,NA,TRBJ2-3,NA,TGTGCCATCAGTGACGGCGGGCGGGGTACGCAGTATTTT,CAISDGGRGTQYF
TRBV2,few,TRBJ2-7,NA,TGTGCCAGCAGGGAGCTCCGACAGGGAGGAGACGAGCAGTACTTC,CASRELRQGGDEQYF
TRBV7-8,NA,TRBJ2-5,NA,TGTGCCAGCAGCTTGTTGGCTAGGAAGGAGACCCAGTACTTC,CASSLLARKETQYF
TRBV3-1,NA,TRBJ1-1,NA,TGTGCCAGCAGCCAAGGGCGGCCGATGGCTGAAGCTTTCTTT,CASSQGRPMAEAFF
TRBV7-3,few,TRBJ2-1,TRBD2,TGTGCCAGCAGCTTAGGGGCTAGCGGGGGGGATGAGCAGTTCTTC,CASSLGASGGDEQFF
TRBV20-1,NA,TRBJ2-7,TRBD2,TGCAGTGTCCAGACTAGCGGGGTCTACGAGCAGTACTTC,CSVQTSGVYEQYF
TRBV3-1,NA,TRBJ2-7,NA,TGTACCACCGGACTAAGCTACGAGCAGTACTTC,CTTGLSYEQYF
TRBV6-2/TRBV6-3,NA,TRBJ2-3,NA,TGTGCCAGTAGTTACGGGGCGGGGGACAGAGATACGCGGTATTTT,CASSYGAGDRDTRYF
TRBV5-1,NA,TRBJ1-4,TRBD1,TGCGCCAGCAGCTTTCAGACAGGGTCATCTGAAGAACTGTTTTTT,CASSFQTGSSEELFF
TRBV12-3/TRBV12-4,NA,TRBJ2-7,NA,TGTGCCAGCAGTTTAGTTCGGGGGAGGAGTCGGGCTCGTTACGAGCAGTACTTC,CASSLVRGRSRARYEQYF
TRBV29-1,NA,TRBJ1-1,NA,TGCAGCCCCAAGGGGTTGGACACTGAAGCTTTCTTT,CSPKGLDTEAFF
TRBV12-3/TRBV12-4,NA,TRBJ2-7,NA,TGTGCCAGCAGTTCCAGGACGGTCCACTCCTACGAGCAGTACTTC,CASSSRTVHSYEQYF
TRBV9,few,TRBJ2-1,NA,TGTGCCAGCAGCGGATTAGCGCCAGGCTACAATGAGCAGTTCTTC,CASSGLAPGYNEQFF
TRBV7-9,NA,TRBJ1-2,NA,TGTGCCAGCAGCTTAGATTTTGGTGGCTACACCTTC,CASSLDFGGYTF
TRBV20-1,NA,TRBJ1-2,TRBD1,TGCAGTGCCCCGGACAGGGAAACTTATGGCTACACCTTC,CSAPDRETYGYTF
TRBV20-1,few,TRBJ2-2,NA,TGCAGTGCTAGAGTGATGCGTTTGGAGGGCCGGACCGGGGAGCTGTTTTTT,CSARVMRLEGRTGELFF
TRBV28,NA,TRBJ2-5,TRBD1,TGTGCCAGCAGTGCACCCGGGACAGGGGGCAGGGGGACCCAGTACTTC,CASSAPGTGGRGTQYF
TRBV6-1,few,TRBJ2-1,TRBD2,TGTGCCAGCAGTGCTAGCGGGGGTAACTACAATGAGCAGTTCTTC,CASSASGGNYNEQFF
TRBV6-5,NA,TRBJ2-3,TRBD2,TGTGCCAGCAGGAGCCTAGCGGGAGGCACAGATACGCAGTATTTT,CASRSLAGGTDTQYF
TRBV6-5,few,TRBJ2-7,NA,TGTGCCAGCTCCACGACGGGGGACGAGCAGTACTTC,CASSTTGDEQYF
TRBV20-1,NA,TRBJ2-2,NA,TGCAGTGCTAGGAGTGGACAGGGAGGGCCCGGGGAGCTGTTTTTT,CSARSGQGGPGELFF
TRBV4-1,few,TRBJ1-5,NA,TGCGCCAGCAGCCAAGAGAGCGGACATGAATTTCGCAATCAGCCCCAGCATTTT,CASSQESGHEFRNQPQHF
TRBV27,many,TRBJ2-7,TRBD1,TGTGCCAGCAGCTCCGGGACAGGGTTCCACGAGCAGTACTTC,CASSSGTGFHEQYF
TRBV20-1,few,TRBJ2-3,NA,TGCAGTGTTACAGGCCCTTCCGCAGATACGCAGTATTTT,CSVTGPSADTQYF
TRBV5-1,few,TRBJ2-1,TRBD2,TGCGCCAGCAGCTTGGGGCTAGCGGGGAGCTTCTCCTACAATGAGCAGTTCTTC,CASSLGLAGSFSYNEQFF
TRBV24-1,NA,TRBJ2-1,NA,TGTGCCACCAGAGGGGGTTCCAATGAGCAGTTCTTC,CATRGGSNEQFF
TRBV20-1,NA,TRBJ2-2,NA,TGCAGTGCTAGAGGCGGACTATTTGGCGGGGAGCTGTTTTTT,CSARGGLFGGELFF
TRBV4-1,NA,TRBJ2-7,NA,TGCGCCAGCAGCCAACCATCTCGGGGCTACGAGCAGTACTTC,CASSQPSRGYEQYF
TRBV30,NA,TRBJ2-3,TRBD2,TGTGCCTGGAGTCCCGGACTAGCGGCAGATACGCAGTATTTT,CAWSPGLAADTQYF
TRBV7-2,NA,TRBJ2-2,NA,TGTGCCAGCAGCTTAGAGGGAACGGGACAAGGGAACACCGGGGAGCTGTTTTTT,CASSLEGTGQGNTGELFF
TRBV6-5,few,TRBJ2-7,TRBD1,TGTGCCAGCAGCACCGACAGGGGCCTATACGAGCAGTACTTC,CASSTDRGLYEQYF
TRBV7-8,NA,TRBJ2-7,TRBD2,TGTGCCAGCAGCTTGCAGGGAGGGTCTTACTACGAGCAGTACTTC,CASSLQGGSYYEQYF
TRBV9,few,TRBJ2-1,NA,TGTGCCAGCAGCCCCGCTGACATGCTTAATTACAATGAGCAGTTCTTC,CASSPADMLNYNEQFF
TRBV19,NA,TRBJ2-3,TRBD2,TGTGCCAGTAGTATGAATAGCGGGGGGCCGGTGGGCACAGATACGCAGTATTTT,CASSMNSGGPVGTDTQYF
TRBV28,NA,TRBJ2-1,NA,TGTGCCACCGGCCCGGCCTGGTCAAATGAGCAGTTCTTC,CATGPAWSNEQFF
TRBV9,NA,TRBJ2-3,NA,TGTGCCAGCAGCGAAGACGGGTCCCCTAGCACAGATACGCAGTATTTT,CASSEDGSPSTDTQYF
TRBV2,NA,TRBJ2-4,NA,TGTGCCAGCAGACCGGACGGAAGAAACATTCAGTACTTC,CASRPDGRNIQYF
TRBV19,NA,TRBJ2-3,NA,TGTGCCAAGACAGATACGCAGTATTTT,CAKTDTQYF
TRBV25-1,NA,TRBJ1-4,TRBD1,TGTGCCAGCAGTACTGACAGGGACAGGAATGAAAAACTGTTTTTT,CASSTDRDRNEKLFF
TRBV20-1,NA,TRBJ2-1,TRBD2,TGCAGTGCTAGATACCTTAGCGGGGCATACAATGAGCAGTTCTTC,CSARYLSGAYNEQFF
TRBV7-8,many,TRBJ2-6,NA,TGTGCCAGCAGCTTAGCCCAGGTTCTTTTCAGCTCTGGGGCCAACGTCCTGACTTTC,CASSLAQVLFSSGANVLTF
TRBV30,NA,TRBJ1-1,NA,TGTGCCTGGAGCAGGAGTAGCGCTGAAGCTTTCTTT,CAWSRSSAEAFF
TRBV11-1,NA,TRBJ1-1,NA,TGTGCCAGCAGCTTCGAGGCCTTGAACACTGAAGCTTTCTTT,CASSFEALNTEAFF
TRBV5-1,NA,TRBJ2-5,TRBD2,TGCGCCAGCAGCTGGGGACTAGCGGGGGTGGAGACCCAGTACTTC,CASSWGLAGVETQYF
TRBV28,few,TRBJ2-1,TRBD2,TGTGCCAGCAGTACTACAGGCGGGAGGGGACTTAATGAGCAGTTCTTC,CASSTTGGRGLNEQFF
TRBV6-6,few,TRBJ1-2,NA,TGTGCCAGCAGTTACGGGACCGATGGGGGCTACACCTTC,CASSYGTDGGYTF
TRBV24-1,NA,TRBJ2-1,TRBD2,TGTGCCACCAGTGACACGACTAGCGGGAGGGAAAGGGCCTACAATGAGCAGTTCTTC,CATSDTTSGRERAYNEQFF
TRBV11-1,NA,TRBJ2-7,NA,TGTGCCAGCAGCTTAGTGAGGGCTAGCAAACCAGCTAAACTAATAAACTCATCCTACGAGCAGTACTTC,CASSLVRASKPAKLINSSYEQYF
TRBV28,NA,TRBJ2-1,TRBD2,TGTGCCAGCAGCCTGACGACTAGCGGGAGAGGTTACAATGAGCAGTTCTTC,CASSLTTSGRGYNEQFF
TRBV5-1,NA,TRBJ1-2,NA,TGCGCCAGCAGTCCCACACTGGGGGAATATGGCTACACCTTC,CASSPTLGEYGYTF
TRBV28,NA,TRBJ2-3,NA,TGTGCCAGCAGTTCGCGGGTTGGCGGTGATACGCAGTATTTT,CASSSRVGGDTQYF
TRBV10-1,NA,TRBJ2-1,NA,TGCGCCAGCAGTGAGGGGGGACGGCCTTCCTACAATGAGCAGTTCTTC,CASSEGGRPSYNEQFF
TRBV28,few,TRBJ2-1,NA,TGTGCCAGCAGTACGACAGGCAATGAGCAGTTCTTC,CASSTTGNEQFF